The clone carrying this TCR beta chain was seen a handful of times. Its antigen is still unknown. V was trimmed by 3 bases and J by 7 bases, leaving 9 bases between them. CDR3 length: 12 residues. The germline V gene encodes CDR1 MDHEN and CDR2 SYDVKM. The protocol was immunoSEQ multiplex PCR, while the TCRdb copy is restricted to in-frame clones and leaves out a portion. The sample has more than 30,000 clones; 85% to 95% are singletons. Donors were patients with active juvenile idiopathic arthritis. This record comes from a study of circulating and synovial CD4+ cells in juvenile arthritis. Study outcomes and limitations: Traditional Vbeta family usage analysis missed the pathogenic-like versus bulk difference. Overlap with synovium rose as more T cells were sequenced. Some such blood samples were as oligoclonal as synovium.

Sequences were obtained from CD4+ T cells from blood. The rearrangement joins TRBV28 to TRBJ1-2; D possibly corresponds to TRBD1 (5 bases). The sequence derives from a human donor with juvenile idiopathic arthritis. The DNA of the CDR3 is TGTGCCAGCAGTTTGGGGGGGTCTGGCTACACCTTC. Translating it yields CASSLGGSGYTF.